Reported below is one TCR beta chain. The sample is drawn from a study of T cells in narcolepsy. Per the germline V gene, CDR1 is SGHRS and CDR2 is YFSETQ. V dropped 0 bases and J dropped 6 bases, with 14 bases sitting between them. CDR3 length: 15 residues. Sequencing was performed with immunoSEQ multiplex PCR; in TCRdb, only in-frame clones are kept and a portion is missing. The table includes tens of thousands of clones, approximately 77% detected once. The sample consisted of memory (CD45RA-) CD4+ T cells from blood. The chain uses TRBV5-1 and TRBJ2-3; D is perhaps TRBD2 (6 bases). The source is a human donor in good health. The CDR3 region is CASSLESGDLDTQYF. The CDR3, as DNA: TGCGCCAGCAGCTTGGAATCGGGGGACTTGGATACGCAGTATTTT.